Included here is one T cell receptor (beta chain) sequence, with context. This clone was counted only a few times. Its antigen target is currently unknown. No base-level quality is on record; no much larger clone is a single base apart. Libraries were constructed by the immunoSEQ multiplex PCR assay. For the multiplex PCR, a mixture combining 60 forward primers for TCR Vbeta segments and 13 reverse primers for TCR Jbeta segments was used. A multiplex PCR assay on genomic DNA amplified the CDR3 region of rearranged TCR beta genes. The Illumina HiSeq System was used to sequence the amplified TCR beta libraries as 87-base-pair reads. For the original study's pipeline: A later analysis tallied 75 million to 95 million unique TCR beta chains across the 660 or so repertoires, and some 10 million of those chains were shared by two or more donors. A nearest-neighbor algorithm error-corrected the raw reads and collapsed the reads into unique sequences, merging closely related sequences to remove PCR and sequencing errors. V, D and J gene segments were assigned by aligning CDR3 sequences to IMGT reference sequences. For a sequence to be retained, a match of at least six nucleotides to both a V gene segment and a J gene segment was required. A rearrangement was called productive if the CDR3 had no stop codons and remained in frame with V and J, and every other rearrangement was called non-productive. CDR3 was defined according to IMGT convention as the region running from the second conserved V-encoded cysteine to the conserved J-encoded phenylalanine. In an earlier analysis of more than 550 of the donors, sequences lacking an unambiguous match to a single V gene segment were excluded. An earlier analysis of 587 of the donors classified V segments as functional when productive rearrangements were above 56.7% and as segregating when the standard deviation between donors was above 5%. To diagnose cytomegalovirus status from the catalog of TCR beta chain sequences, a statistical classification framework was built. V and J gene assignment, in a later analysis, came from comparing TCR nucleotide sequences with IMGT/GENE-DB human TR gene sequences. The TCRdist pipeline was used in a later analysis to assign CDR3 sequences and most-parsimonious VDJ recombination scenarios. A later analysis defined each TCR beta chain by its CDR3 amino acid sequence plus V-gene family, and excluded reads lacking a unique V-gene family. A later analysis removed 592 highly shared, low-generation-probability nucleotide sequences to deal with suspected cross-contamination and a sequencing artifact. In a later analysis, a clonal expansion index was calculated for each public chain from normalized within-repertoire ranks of inferred template counts. In a later analysis, generation probabilities were computed using a VDJ recombination model fitted to out-of-frame rearrangements, and the results were checked against IGoR. In a later analysis, hypergeometric tests were used to score TCR-TCR, TCR-HLA and TCR-CMV co-occurrence, with a repertoire-size bias correction applied to TCR pairs. In a later analysis, false discovery rates were estimated by permuting HLA or CMV assignments 20 times. In a later analysis, co-occurring TCRs were grouped using DBSCAN, and TCRdist sequence similarity was added for clustering within HLA-allele-positive subsets. Repertoires with fewer than 30,000 or more than 120,000 public chains were left out of co-occurrence clustering, as were five repertoires with anomalous nucleotide sharing. TCRdb mirrors the immuneACCESS table, restricted to in-frame sequences. Some clones are absent from its copies; in checked studies, under half trace to an unresolved V gene, and the reason for the others is unknown. V and J calls and clone size are as listed in that table; D and trimming were resolved from the DNA. The sample yields roughly 200,000 clones; 9.5% were counted once. Jointly, the top ten make up approximately 1.5% of the sample.

Looking up the germline V gene yields CDR1 MNHEY and CDR2 SVGAGI. The CDR3 has 13 amino acids, counting the end cysteine and phenylalanine. Only CDR3 DNA remains: 39 bases, in frame from the first base. The junction shows trimming of 2 bases on V and 6 bases on J, plus 11 bases between the germline ends. The data are from a study of cytomegalovirus exposure and HLA in healthy donors (dated by TCRdb to the late 2010s). The study in broad terms: According to an earlier analysis of 587 of the donors, some 180 million T cells yielded some 110 million unique TCR beta sequences and about 300 Gb of sequence data. Because of strong linkage in the cohort, roughly five DR-DQ haplotypes were treated as single units for association and clustering. The number of donors typed differed by locus, with about 629-630 for A, B, C, DRB1 and DQB1, roughly 520 for DQA1, 606 for DPA1, and 472 for DPB1. Rather than drawing on any new phenotypic data, the later analysis identified candidate immune exposures from TCR beta sequences and the way those sequences occurred across donors. Donor age, sex, ethnicity and CMV serostatus were compiled alongside the repertoire data. The study aimed to test whether cataloging public T cell receptors could reveal signatures of past pathogen exposure. A later genetic analysis used genome-wide SNP genotypes for about 60% of the 666 donors, treating that subset as a discovery cohort. A later analysis re-analyzed previously published TCR beta repertoires from approximately 670 donors and added high-resolution HLA genotyping to study TCR occurrence patterns. On average, around 240,000 unique TCR beta nucleotide sequences were sequenced per donor among 398 genotyped donors of the cohort, with roughly 18% of those sequences being non-productive. Roughly 300 gigabases of sequencing data and approximately 80 million unique TCR sequences were included in an early release covering 550 to 800 HLA-typed donors. To predict cytomegalovirus infection status, the study brought together high-throughput TCR immunosequencing, statistical association of individual TCRs with disease status, and machine learning. Class I and class II HLA loci were covered by the typing at four-digit resolution. The T cell repertoires of several hundred subjects were profiled by immunosequencing and related to cytomegalovirus serostatus. Of the roughly 390 genotyped donors, around 81% fell in the genetic ancestry cluster associated with self-reported Caucasian donors. A separate validation cohort of approximately 120 different subjects was used in addition to the roughly 700-subject first cohort. To decide whether each TCR beta V gene segment behaved as functional or pseudogenic, an earlier analysis of approximately 600 of the donors relied on high-throughput TCR beta sequencing. Every discovery cohort repertoire had been produced on one sequencing platform. What the authors observed across the whole study: A further reported finding was that TCR beta sequences accurately predicted the HLA-A and HLA-B alleles for most subjects in the first cohort. Sequencing depth was assumed to be roughly uniform across donors in the presence/absence analyses, though that assumption may not hold. A few of the identified cytomegalovirus-associated TCR beta chains were confirmed in vitro to be specific for cytomegalovirus antigens. Correlated functional status among segregating V segments might be attributable to linkage disequilibrium, but an unknown experimental factor could not be ruled out. This cohort had only TCR beta chains sequenced, and the lack of alpha or paired-chain data limited which features could be detected. Compared with the approximately 700-donor mean, donors in an Asian-associated ancestry cluster had fewer N-insertions in productive TCRs, according to a later genetic analysis. In a later genetic analysis, a missense DCLRE1C variant was associated with V-gene and J-gene trimming of TCR beta chains, and the association was replicated in an independent cohort. The authors suggested that the approach could potentially be generalized to other disease states and immunological phenotypes. According to a later analysis, parvovirus B19, influenza, CMV and Epstein-Barr virus appeared linked to several top co-occurrence clusters. Because counts were too low, some 17 rarely observed V segments, including chromosome 9 orphons, were excluded from the earlier analysis of some 590 of the donors. According to a later analysis, most CMV-associated TCR beta chains appeared to be HLA-restricted, and the HLA associations seemed to be driven largely by CMV exposure. When HLA alleles, especially DR and DQ, strongly co-occurred, attributing TCR associations to individual alleles was difficult. A cluster of highly shared sequence variants was judged likely to represent a technical artifact of the sequencing pipeline. Because HLA typing was missing for some donors at each locus, association tests included only the typed subset. Immune exposure information for the cohort was limited to CMV serostatus. In a later analysis, TCR association rates were found to vary across HLA loci, with the most associated TCRs seen for DRB1 alleles and the fewest for HLA-C alleles. In both the original and validation cohorts, the classifier was reported to diagnose cytomegalovirus status with high specificity and sensitivity. Most TCR sequences were observed very rarely across donors, whereas some public TCRs were present in many individuals. A total of roughly 160 TCR beta chains were listed by the study as associated with cytomegalovirus. In a later analysis, more than 15,000 TCR beta sequences were associated with specific HLA alleles at a false discovery rate of 0.05. Because the 87-base-pair reads could not distinguish some IMGT-functional V segments, including TRBV6-2 and TRBV6-3, those segments were excluded. Compared with equally common non-associated chains, HLA-associated TCR beta chains in a later analysis were more clonally expanded and had lower generation probabilities. In an earlier analysis of 500 to 650 of the donors, most TCR beta V segments appeared in productive rearrangements about 90% or about 30% of the time, broadly matching IMGT annotations.

The cohort comprised 710 or so healthy bone marrow donors. All cohort members were sampled while nominally healthy, although unrecorded immune exposures were likely present. The donor was CMV seropositive and belonged to the group of 250 to 350 seropositive cohort members. Each donor provided a peripheral blood sample, and peripheral blood mononuclear cells were used for TCR beta sequencing. The Qiagen DNeasy Blood Extraction Kit was used to extract genomic DNA from the blood cell samples. The V and J segments used are TRBV6-5 and TRBJ2-7; a confident D gene designation cannot be given. The specimen sequenced was PBMCs. This sequence was found in a woman younger than 45 in good health and CMV-seropositive. This receptor carries the CDR3 CASSYGPSSEQYF. The base sequence is TGTGCCAGCAGTTACGGGCCCAGCAGCGAGCAGTACTTC.